This T cell receptor (beta chain) comes out of a study of blood T cell repertoires in COVID-19. Overall study context: Collection of acute and convalescent COVID-19 samples took place in the United States, Italy and Spain. T cells, B-cell-depleted T cells, or PBMCs provided the cDNA or gDNA that served as material.

Germline trimming cut 5 bases from V and 9 bases from J; bases unmatched to any gene: 7. Germline V gene data show CDR1 as SEHNR and CDR2 as FQNEAQ (reference sequence). CDR3 length: 13 residues. Methods used by the authors: By means of reference gene primer amplification, nucleated cell counts were estimated. Sequencing used immunoSEQ multiplex PCR; TCRdb keeps in-frame clones, though not all of them. That table furnishes V, J and clone size, whereas the DNA furnished D and trimming. The data contain 95,000 to 110,000 clones, 85% to 90% of them seen just once; the ten biggest clones take up about 5.1%.

This TCR derives from a human donor in a cohort sampled during active COVID-19. The sample was peripheral blood. V usage is TRBV7-9 and J usage is TRBJ2-1; 7 positions match TRBD2. The CDR3 loop is CASSVGGWSEQFF. The CDR3 DNA sequence: TGTGCCAGCAGCGTCGGGGGGTGGAGTGAGCAGTTCTTC. The entire variable domain, with the rest obtained from reference TRBV7-9 and TRBJ2-1, is as follows: DTGVSQNPRHKITKRGQNVTFRCDPISEHNRLYWYRQTLGQGPEFLTYFQNEAQLEKSRLLSDRFSAERPKGSFSTLEIQRTEQGDSAMYLCASSVGGWSEQFFGPGTRLTVL.